A selection of T cell receptor beta chains follows, all from one sample in a study of cytomegalovirus exposure and HLA in healthy donors. Profiled with immunoSEQ multiplex PCR; TCRdb holds only in-frame clones, not every one. This sample's table has roughly 51,000 clones. The sample comprised PBMCs. These receptors all come from a woman in her forties in good health and CMV-seronegative. CDR3s include the opening cysteine and the closing phenylalanine or tryptophan. D genes are given only for firm matches.

CDR3nt	CDR3aa	j_gene	v_gene	d_gene
TGTGCCTGGAGTCTGGACAGGGTGGATAAGCAGTATTTT	CAWSLDRVDKQYF	TRBJ2-3	TRBV30	TRBD1
TGTGCCAGCCAAAGGGGCAGCCGCATGAACACTGAAGCTTTCTTT	CASQRGSRMNTEAFF	TRBJ1-1	TRBV6-1	.
TGCGCCAGCAGCTTGACAGGGAGGGATGAAAAACTGTTTTTT	CASSLTGRDEKLFF	TRBJ1-4	TRBV5-1	.
TGTGCCAGCAGGGGAGGGACTAGCGGGCTCCGGGGGAGGGAGACCCAGTACTTC	CASRGGTSGLRGRETQYF	TRBJ2-5	TRBV11-2	TRBD2
TGTGCCAGCAGCTCCAACAGTGGAGGGATGAACACTGAAGCTTTCTTT	CASSSNSGGMNTEAFF	TRBJ1-1	TRBV7-2	.
TGTGCCTCCAAGTTGGAGGGAACCAGGGAGCAGTTCTTC	CASKLEGTREQFF	TRBJ2-1	TRBV30	.
TGTGCCAGCAGCCCCCGGGACAGGGTATACTACGAGCAGTACTTC	CASSPRDRVYYEQYF	TRBJ2-7	TRBV11-2	TRBD1
TGTGCCAGTACTATTCGGGGAGGGGGTGGAGAGACCCAGTACTTC	CASTIRGGGGETQYF	TRBJ2-5	TRBV19	.
TGTGCCAGCAGACTTACAGGGTTGAGTAACTATGGCTACACCTTC	CASRLTGLSNYGYTF	TRBJ1-2	TRBV28	.
TGTGCCAGCAGCCCGGGGGGGGTAGGAGCCGACAATGAGCAGTTCTTC	CASSPGGVGADNEQFF	TRBJ2-1	TRBV5-4	TRBD2
TGTGCCAGCATCCTTTCCGGGAGGGAAGCTTTCTTT	CASILSGREAFF	TRBJ1-1	TRBV2	.
TGTGCCAGCAGCCAGCTACAGTACTCTGGAAACACCATATATTTT	CASSQLQYSGNTIYF	TRBJ1-3	TRBV14	.
TGTGCCAGCAGCCGTGAGACAGGGGGCTATGGCTACACCTTC	CASSRETGGYGYTF	TRBJ1-2	TRBV7-8	TRBD1
TGCAGCCTGAGGACAGGGGCCGGAGAGACCCAGTACTTC	CSLRTGAGETQYF	TRBJ2-5	TRBV29-1	TRBD1
TGCGCCAGCAGCTCCTTAACAGGGTTCAGCACTGAAGCTTTCTTT	CASSSLTGFSTEAFF	TRBJ1-1	TRBV5-1	.
TGTGCCAGCAGTCTACCTGGACAGGGGGCCGACAATGAGCAGTTCTTC	CASSLPGQGADNEQFF	TRBJ2-1	TRBV28	TRBD1
TGTGCCTGGAGTGTTGGGGGGACCCTCCCTGAAGCTTTCTTT	CAWSVGGTLPEAFF	TRBJ1-1	TRBV30	.
TGTGCCACCAGCAGCGGGGCACAGGGCCCGTTCTTC	CATSSGAQGPFF	TRBJ2-1	TRBV15	.
TGCGCCAGCAGCCAAGGGGCGCGGGGGCGAAGGTCCTACGAGCAGTACTTC	CASSQGARGRRSYEQYF	TRBJ2-7	TRBV4-1	.
TGTGCCAGCAGCTTAGTTACCGGGACAGGCCCTTTCTACGAGCAGTACTTC	CASSLVTGTGPFYEQYF	TRBJ2-7	TRBV7-9	TRBD1
TGTGCCAGCAGCTCTCAGGGGGACCTGGGTGGCTACACCTTC	CASSSQGDLGGYTF	TRBJ1-2	TRBV7-2	TRBD1
TGTGCCAGCTCCGCACAGGGGGGTTCACCCCTCCACTTT	CASSAQGGSPLHF	TRBJ1-6	TRBV7-9	TRBD1
TGTGCCAGCAGCCTATTCGGGACACCTTCGCCCTACGAGCAGTACTTC	CASSLFGTPSPYEQYF	TRBJ2-7	TRBV27	.
TGTGCCAGCAGTGGAGGATTTTCCTACAATGAGCAGTTCTTC	CASSGGFSYNEQFF	TRBJ2-1	TRBV6-1	.
TGTGCCAGCAGCTTAGGCCAGGCCTTCCGCTCCTATAATTCACCCCTCCACTTT	CASSLGQAFRSYNSPLHF	TRBJ1-6	TRBV7-9	.
TGTGCCAGCAGTCCAGGGGGTCGGAGCTATGGCTACACCTTC	CASSPGGRSYGYTF	TRBJ1-2	TRBV6-5	TRBD1
TGCAGTGCTACCAGGGTAGAGACCCAGTACTTC	CSATRVETQYF	TRBJ2-5	TRBV20-1	.
TGTGCCAGCAGCTTCCAGGAAAACACCGGGGAGCTGTTTTTT	CASSFQENTGELFF	TRBJ2-2	TRBV7-3	.
TGTGCCACGCAGGAGGGCCGTACAGATACGCAGTATTTT	CATQEGRTDTQYF	TRBJ2-3	TRBV28	.
TGTGCCAGCAGCTTGGGAGCCCAGGATTACTATGGCTACACCTTC	CASSLGAQDYYGYTF	TRBJ1-2	TRBV5-6	.
TGCGCCAGCAGCCAACCCCCCTACTACGAGCAGTACTTC	CASSQPPYYEQYF	TRBJ2-7	TRBV4-1	.
TGTGCCAGCAGCGCAGGGAGGCAAGAGACCCAGTACTTC	CASSAGRQETQYF	TRBJ2-5	TRBV7-2	.
TGTGCCAGCAGCTTAGAAGTTAGCGGCTCCGACAATGAGCAGTTCTTC	CASSLEVSGSDNEQFF	TRBJ2-1	TRBV7-2	.
TGCGCCACTCGTCCTACACCCGGGGACACTGAAGATTTCTTT	CATRPTPGDTEDFF	TRBJ1-1	TRBV5-1	.
TGTGCCAGCAGCGCAGGGGAGGGTCCCCAGCATTTT	CASSAGEGPQHF	TRBJ1-5	TRBV7-6	.
TGTGCCTTACAGGGGGCTCGTGCAACTAATGAAAAACTGTTTTTT	CALQGARATNEKLFF	TRBJ1-4	TRBV7-9	TRBD1
TGTGCCAGTAGTAACCGGGAGAATAATCAGCCCCAGCATTTT	CASSNRENNQPQHF	TRBJ1-5	TRBV19	.
TGTGCCAGCAGCCAAGATGGGGCCCCGAGCGCAGATACGCAGTATTTT	CASSQDGAPSADTQYF	TRBJ2-3	TRBV14	.
TGTGCCAGCAGCTCAGTGGAGGGTAACACTGAAGCTTTCTTT	CASSSVEGNTEAFF	TRBJ1-1	TRBV11-1	.
TGTGCCAGCAGACTTAGAGTAGGGGGAACTAATGAAAAACTGTTTTTT	CASRLRVGGTNEKLFF	TRBJ1-4	TRBV7-2	.
TGTGCCAGCAGCGTCGGACAGGGGGAGACCCAGTACTTC	CASSVGQGETQYF	TRBJ2-5	TRBV9	TRBD1
TGTGCCAGTAGTATTGTGGGACAGGGAAAGAACACCATATATTTT	CASSIVGQGKNTIYF	TRBJ1-3	TRBV19	TRBD1
TGTGCCAGCAGTTACAGACAGGGGGCGCGAGGTGGCTACACCTTC	CASSYRQGARGGYTF	TRBJ1-2	TRBV6-5	TRBD1
TGTGCCAGCACCATACCGGGAGGCTCCTACGAGCAGTACTTC	CASTIPGGSYEQYF	TRBJ2-7	TRBV4-2	TRBD2
TGTGCCAGCTCACCACGTCGTCTAGCGGGAGAGGGAGAGACCCAGTACTTC	CASSPRRLAGEGETQYF	TRBJ2-5	TRBV18	TRBD2
TGTGCCAGCTCACTGAGGGGGCTCAGCTCCTACAATGAGCAGTTCTTC	CASSLRGLSSYNEQFF	TRBJ2-1	TRBV18	TRBD1
TGCGCCAGCAGCTTAGGGACTAGCGTTTACAATGAGCAGTTCTTC	CASSLGTSVYNEQFF	TRBJ2-1	TRBV5-1	TRBD2
TGTGCCAGCAGCTTAAATTTGGGACAGGGAATCGGCTACACCTTC	CASSLNLGQGIGYTF	TRBJ1-2	TRBV7-9	TRBD1
TGCGCCAGCAGCTTGGTTGGGGGGGTCACCTACGAGCAGTCCTTC	CASSLVGGVTYEQSF	TRBJ2-7	TRBV5-1	TRBD2
TGTGCCAGCAGCTCGAAGGGGGGGCCGTACAATGAGCAGTTCTTC	CASSSKGGPYNEQFF	TRBJ2-1	TRBV7-8	.